This TCR beta chain was recorded in a study of cytomegalovirus exposure and HLA in healthy donors (dated by TCRdb to about 2017). With regard to the full study: In an earlier analysis of roughly 590 of the donors, approximately 260 Gb of sequence data and 117 million unique TCR beta sequences from about 179 million T cells were reported. An early release covering roughly 580 HLA-typed donors comprised about 290 gigabases of sequencing data and tens of millions of unique TCR sequences. The genetic ancestry cluster associated with self-reported Caucasian donors included approximately 85% of the 300 to 400 genotyped donors. The study was designed to test whether signatures of past pathogen exposure could be identified by cataloging public T cell receptors. The study used immunosequencing to profile the T cell repertoires of some 600 subjects and linked those repertoires to cytomegalovirus serostatus. Besides the first cohort of 666 subjects, a separate validation cohort made up of roughly 120 different subjects was used. The study combined high-throughput TCR immunosequencing, statistical association of individual TCRs with disease status, and machine learning to predict cytomegalovirus infection status. To study patterns of TCR occurrence, a later analysis re-analyzed previously published TCR beta repertoires from several hundred donors and added high-resolution HLA genotyping. The later analysis used no new phenotypic data to find candidate immune exposures, relying instead on TCR beta sequences and their occurrence across donors. An earlier analysis of approximately 580 of the donors used high-throughput TCR beta sequencing to judge whether each TCR beta V gene segment behaved as functional or pseudogenic. Alongside the repertoire data, information on donor age, sex, ethnicity and CMV serostatus was compiled. In a later genetic analysis, genome-wide SNP genotypes for about 55% of the roughly 700 donors were used, and that subset was treated as a discovery cohort. All discovery cohort repertoires had been generated using a single sequencing platform. HLA typing included class I and class II loci at four-digit resolution. Typing coverage varied by locus: roughly 629-640 donors for A, B, C, DRB1 and DQB1; approximately 500 for DQA1; approximately 610 for DPA1; 400 to 480 for DPB1. Roughly 5 DR-DQ haplotypes were handled as single units for association and clustering, since linkage in the cohort was strong. Among 398 genotyped donors of the cohort, an average of 235,054 unique TCR beta nucleotide sequences were sequenced per donor, about a sixth of them non-productive. Summary of the overall study and its limitations: A group of highly shared sequence variants was considered likely to be a technical artifact of the sequencing pipeline. Correlated functional status among segregating V segments might be attributable to linkage disequilibrium, but an unknown experimental factor could not be ruled out. Immune exposure information for the cohort was limited to CMV serostatus. Most TCR sequences were observed very rarely across donors, whereas some public TCRs were present in many individuals. It was suggested by the authors that the approach could potentially be generalized to other disease states and immunological phenotypes. The classifier was reported to diagnose cytomegalovirus status with high specificity and sensitivity in both the original cohort and the validation cohort. V-gene and J-gene trimming of TCR beta chains was associated with a missense DCLRE1C variant in a later genetic analysis, and the association was replicated in an independent cohort. When HLA alleles, especially DR and DQ, strongly co-occurred, attributing TCR associations to individual alleles was difficult. According to a later analysis, parvovirus B19, influenza, CMV and Epstein-Barr virus appeared linked to several top co-occurrence clusters. A further reported finding was that TCR beta sequences accurately predicted the HLA-A and HLA-B alleles for most subjects in the first cohort. A later analysis found that TCR association rates varied across HLA loci, with DRB1 alleles showing the most associated TCRs and HLA-C alleles the fewest. In vitro tests confirmed that a few of the cytomegalovirus-associated TCR beta chains recognize cytomegalovirus antigens. Broadly in line with IMGT annotations, most TCR beta V segments showed up in productive rearrangements about 87% or about 30% of the time in an earlier analysis of several hundred of the donors. The study listed 164 TCR beta chains as associated with cytomegalovirus. Compared with the roughly 670-donor mean, donors in an Asian-associated ancestry cluster had fewer N-insertions in productive TCRs, according to a later genetic analysis. In a later analysis, around 15,000 TCR beta sequences were associated with specific HLA alleles at a false discovery rate of 0.05. Only TCR beta chains were sequenced in this cohort, and the absence of alpha or paired-chain data limited detectable features. The earlier analysis of 450 to 700 of the donors excluded 15 to 20 rarely observed V segments, including chromosome 9 orphons, because counts were too low. Because HLA typing was unavailable for some donors at each locus, only the typed subset was used in association tests. A later analysis found that HLA-associated TCR beta chains were more clonally expanded and had lower generation probabilities than equally common non-associated chains. Some IMGT-functional V segments, including TRBV6-2 and TRBV6-3, could not be distinguished by the 87-base-pair reads and were therefore excluded. A later analysis found that most CMV-associated TCR beta chains appeared HLA-restricted, with HLA associations seemingly driven largely by CMV exposure. Roughly uniform sequencing depth across donors was assumed in presence/absence analyses, although this assumption may not hold.

By share, this clone ranks as medium-sized (0.01 to 0.1%). What this receptor recognizes is not known. Within one base of it there is no much larger clone, and no base qualities were kept. Trimming at the junction amounts to 3 bases on V and 2 bases on J, and the germline ends lie 19 bases apart. The CDR3 holds 17 amino acids from the cysteine to the phenylalanine. Kept here is only the CDR3 DNA, which spans 51 bases and is read in frame from base 1. Per the germline V gene, LGHNA is the CDR1 and YSLEER is the CDR2. The library relied on the immunoSEQ multiplex PCR assay. For the multiplex PCR, a mixture combining 60 forward primers for TCR Vbeta segments and 13 reverse primers for TCR Jbeta segments was used. The CDR3 region of rearranged TCR beta genes was amplified from genomic DNA with a multiplex PCR assay. The Illumina HiSeq System was used to sequence the amplified TCR beta libraries as 87-base-pair reads. On the study's bioinformatics: A later analysis tallied tens of millions of unique TCR beta chains across the approximately 670 repertoires, and about 10 million of those chains were shared by two or more donors. To remove PCR and sequencing errors, raw reads were error-corrected and collapsed into unique sequences using a nearest-neighbor algorithm that merged closely related sequences. Alignment of CDR3 sequences to IMGT reference sequences was used to assign V, D and J gene segments. For a sequence to be retained, at least a six-nucleotide match to both a V gene segment and a J gene segment was required. Rearrangements were classified as productive when the CDR3 lacked stop codons and remained in frame with V and J, and all other rearrangements were classified as non-productive. CDR3 was defined according to IMGT convention as the region running from the second conserved V-encoded cysteine to the conserved J-encoded phenylalanine. The earlier analysis of around 640 of the donors excluded sequences that lacked an unambiguous match to a single V gene segment. In an earlier analysis of approximately 590 of the donors, V segments were called functional above 56.7% productive rearrangements and were called segregating when the between-donor standard deviation exceeded 5%. A statistical classification framework was built to diagnose cytomegalovirus status from the catalog of TCR beta chain sequences. In a later analysis, TCR nucleotide sequences were compared against IMGT/GENE-DB human TR gene sequences so that V and J genes could be assigned. Using the TCRdist pipeline, a later analysis assigned CDR3 sequences along with most-parsimonious VDJ recombination scenarios. In a later analysis, each TCR beta chain was defined by its CDR3 amino acid sequence together with its V-gene family, and reads lacking a unique V-gene family were excluded. In a later analysis, around 600 highly shared, low-generation-probability nucleotide sequences were removed to address suspected cross-contamination and a sequencing artifact. For each public chain, a later analysis derived a clonal expansion index from normalized ranks of inferred template counts within each repertoire. A later analysis computed generation probabilities with a VDJ recombination model fitted to out-of-frame rearrangements, and checked the results against IGoR. In a later analysis, hypergeometric tests were used to score TCR-TCR, TCR-HLA and TCR-CMV co-occurrence, with a repertoire-size bias correction applied to TCR pairs. To estimate false discovery rates, a later analysis permuted the HLA or CMV assignments 20 times. In a later analysis, co-occurring TCRs were grouped using DBSCAN, with TCRdist sequence similarity added in when clustering inside HLA-allele-positive subsets. Co-occurrence clustering excluded repertoires with fewer than 30,000 or more than 120,000 public chains, plus five with anomalous nucleotide sharing. This immuneACCESS table, as held by TCRdb, lists in-frame sequences with V and J called but not all clones. Of the missing ones, under half trace to an unresolved V gene in checked studies; the others have no known cause. The V and J calls and the clone size are those of that table, but D and trimming were determined from the DNA. The sample yields under 150,000 clones; roughly four fifths were counted once. 2% to 3% of the sample is held by the ten biggest clonotypes.

The cohort consisted of 650 to 850 healthy bone marrow donors. At the time of sampling, all cohort members were nominally healthy, though unrecorded immune exposures were likely present. The donor was CMV seronegative and was included in the group of around 320 seronegative cohort members. A peripheral blood sample was provided by each donor, and peripheral blood mononuclear cells were used for TCR beta sequencing. Genomic DNA extraction from the blood cell samples was performed with the Qiagen DNeasy Blood Extraction Kit. The receptor was isolated from a male donor in good health and CMV-seronegative. The V gene is TRBV4-3 and the J gene is TRBJ1-1; TRBD1 could be the D gene, as 6 bases match. The sample consisted of PBMCs. The sequenced DNA: TGCGCCAGCAGCCAGGGTACGGGACACTTCGTTAACACTGAAGCTTTCTTT. It is translated as CASSQGTGHFVNTEAFF.